The rows below give T cell receptor beta chains drawn from one sample of a study of OX40 agonist ivuxolimab in advanced cancers. Measured with immunoSEQ multiplex PCR; TCRdb has only the in-frame clones, and not every one. The table lists 70,000 to 95,000 clones, approximately 91% of them singletons, with more than 0.6% in the top ten. The input for sequencing was CD4+ or CD8+ T cells sorted from blood, taken in a trial of the OX40 agonist ivuxolimab. The receptors were sampled from an adult with an advanced solid tumor such as melanoma, head and neck, liver or kidney cancer. Both conserved end residues are trimmed from each CDR3.

cdr3_aa	v_call	j_call
ASSDQGVPEAF	TRBV6-1	TRBJ1-1
ASSEGHGYEQY	TRBV7-2	TRBJ2-7
ASNTGGETQY	TRBV28	TRBJ2-5
ASSLMGQGYEQY	TRBV7-9	TRBJ2-7
AWSVRGSSGNTIY	TRBV30	TRBJ1-3
ASSNTGVETQY	TRBV27	TRBJ2-5
ASSYSVPKNTEAF	TRBV6-5	TRBJ1-1
AWSRQGGNQPQH	TRBV30	TRBJ1-5
ASERDTGELF	TRBV7-2	TRBJ2-2
ASRLVPQAQGRDQPQH	TRBV12-2	TRBJ1-5
ASSFPPSGRQETQY	TRBV11-2	TRBJ2-5